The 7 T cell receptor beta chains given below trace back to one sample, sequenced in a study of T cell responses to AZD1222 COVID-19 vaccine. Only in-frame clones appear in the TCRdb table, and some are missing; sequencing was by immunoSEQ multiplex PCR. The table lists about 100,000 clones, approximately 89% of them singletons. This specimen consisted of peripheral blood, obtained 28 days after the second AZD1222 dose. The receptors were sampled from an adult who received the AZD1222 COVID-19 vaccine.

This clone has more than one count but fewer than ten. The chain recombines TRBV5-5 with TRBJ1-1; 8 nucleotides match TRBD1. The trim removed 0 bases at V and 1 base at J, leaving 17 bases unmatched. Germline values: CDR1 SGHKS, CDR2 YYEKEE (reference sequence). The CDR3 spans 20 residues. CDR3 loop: CASSLGGFRGPSGRNTEAFF. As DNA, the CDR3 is TGTGCCAGCAGCTTGGGGGGCTTCAGGGGGCCCTCGGGGAGGAACACTGAAGCTTTCTTT.

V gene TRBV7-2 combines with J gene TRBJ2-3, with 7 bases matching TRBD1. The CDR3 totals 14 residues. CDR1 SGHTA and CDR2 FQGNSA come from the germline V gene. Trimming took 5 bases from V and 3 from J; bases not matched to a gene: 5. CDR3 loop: CASSPNRGTDTQYF. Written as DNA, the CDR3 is TGTGCCAGCAGCCCCAACAGGGGTACAGATACGCAGTATTTT.

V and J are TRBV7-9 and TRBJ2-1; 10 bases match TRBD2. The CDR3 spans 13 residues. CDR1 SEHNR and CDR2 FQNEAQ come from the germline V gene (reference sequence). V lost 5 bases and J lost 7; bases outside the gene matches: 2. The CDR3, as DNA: TGTGCCAGCAGCCTTAGCGGGAGGAATGAGCAGTTCTTC. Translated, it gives CASSLSGRNEQFF.

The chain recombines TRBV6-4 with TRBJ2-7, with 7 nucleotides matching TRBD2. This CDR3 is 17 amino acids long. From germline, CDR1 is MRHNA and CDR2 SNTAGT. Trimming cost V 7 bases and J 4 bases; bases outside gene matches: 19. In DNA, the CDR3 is TGTGCCAGCATGCGATCTCGGGCGGGGGAGGCTCAGTACGAGCAGTACTTC. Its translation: CASMRSRAGEAQYEQYF.

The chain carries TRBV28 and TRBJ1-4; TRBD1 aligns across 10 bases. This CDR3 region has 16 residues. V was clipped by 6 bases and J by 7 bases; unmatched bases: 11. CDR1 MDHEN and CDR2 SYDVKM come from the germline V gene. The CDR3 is CASRAPSGTGVEKLFF. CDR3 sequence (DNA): TGTGCCAGCAGGGCTCCCTCGGGGACAGGGGTTGAAAAACTGTTTTTT.

The CDR3 reads CASSLRGGNEQYF. Here the CDR3 DNA reads TGTGCCAGCAGCTTACGGGGAGGTAACGAGCAGTACTTC. The chain carries TRBV7-3 and TRBJ2-7; perhaps TRBD2 as D (6 bases). V was pared by 2 bases and J by 5 bases, with 10 bases between. The CDR3 runs to 13 residues. CDR1 and CDR2 from the germline V gene are SGHTA and FQGTGA.

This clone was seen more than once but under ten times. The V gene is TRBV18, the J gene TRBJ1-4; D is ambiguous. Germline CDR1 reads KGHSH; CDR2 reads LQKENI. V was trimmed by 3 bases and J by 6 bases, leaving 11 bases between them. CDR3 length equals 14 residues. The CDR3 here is CASSPTGPYEKLFF. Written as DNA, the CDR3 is TGTGCCAGCTCACCCACCGGGCCCTATGAAAAACTGTTTTTT. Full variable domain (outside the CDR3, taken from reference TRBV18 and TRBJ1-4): NAGVMQNPRHLVRRRGQEARLRCSPMKGHSHVYWYRQLPEEGLKFMVYLQKENIIDESGMPKERFSAEFPKEGPSILRIQQVVRGDSAAYFCASSPTGPYEKLFFGSGTQLSVL.